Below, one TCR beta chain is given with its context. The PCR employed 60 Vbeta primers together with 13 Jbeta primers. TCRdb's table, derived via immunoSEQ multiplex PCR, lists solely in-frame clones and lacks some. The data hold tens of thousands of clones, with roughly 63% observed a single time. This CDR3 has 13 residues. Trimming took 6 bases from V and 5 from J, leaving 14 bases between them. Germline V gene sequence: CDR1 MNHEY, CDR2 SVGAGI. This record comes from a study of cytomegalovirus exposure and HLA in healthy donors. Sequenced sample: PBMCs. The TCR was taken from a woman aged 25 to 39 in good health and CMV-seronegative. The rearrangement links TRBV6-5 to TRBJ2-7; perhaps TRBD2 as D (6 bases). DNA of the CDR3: TGTGCCAGCAGACGATCTGGGGGGAACGAGCAGTACTTC. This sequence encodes CASRRSGGNEQYF.